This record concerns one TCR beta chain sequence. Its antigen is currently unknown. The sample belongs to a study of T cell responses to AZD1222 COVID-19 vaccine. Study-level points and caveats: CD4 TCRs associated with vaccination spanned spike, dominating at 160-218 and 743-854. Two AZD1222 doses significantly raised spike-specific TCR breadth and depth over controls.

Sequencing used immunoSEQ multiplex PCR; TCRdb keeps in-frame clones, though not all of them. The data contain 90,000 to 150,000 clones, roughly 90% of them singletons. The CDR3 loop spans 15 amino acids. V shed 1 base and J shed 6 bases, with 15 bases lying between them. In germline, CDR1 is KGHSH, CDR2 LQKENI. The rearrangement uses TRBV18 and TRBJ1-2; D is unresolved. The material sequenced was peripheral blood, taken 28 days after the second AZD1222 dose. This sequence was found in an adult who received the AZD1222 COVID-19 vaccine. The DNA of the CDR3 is TGTGCCAGCTCACCACTAAACCCCGAGGGCCATGGCTACACCTTC. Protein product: CASSPLNPEGHGYTF.